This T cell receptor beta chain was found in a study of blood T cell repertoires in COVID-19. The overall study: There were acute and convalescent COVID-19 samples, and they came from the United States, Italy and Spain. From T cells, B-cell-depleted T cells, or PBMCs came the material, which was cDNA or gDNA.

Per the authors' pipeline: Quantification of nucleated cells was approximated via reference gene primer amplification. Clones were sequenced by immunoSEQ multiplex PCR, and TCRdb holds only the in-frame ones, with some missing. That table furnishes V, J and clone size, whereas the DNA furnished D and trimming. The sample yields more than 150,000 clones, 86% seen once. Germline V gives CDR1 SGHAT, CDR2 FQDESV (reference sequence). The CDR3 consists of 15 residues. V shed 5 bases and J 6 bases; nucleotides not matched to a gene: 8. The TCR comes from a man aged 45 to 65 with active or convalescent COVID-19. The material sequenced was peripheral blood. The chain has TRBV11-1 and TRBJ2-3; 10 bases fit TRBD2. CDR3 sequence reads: CASSARTSGPDTQYF. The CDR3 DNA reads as TGTGCCAGCAGCGCTAGGACTAGCGGACCCGATACGCAGTATTTT.